Sequencing of this T cell receptor beta chain was carried out in a study of T cell responses to AZD1222 COVID-19 vaccine. Study-wide results and caveats: There were vaccine-associated CD4 TCRs across spike, dominant at 160-218 and 743-854. In a largely white British group with more females than males, clonal diversity was possibly underestimated. None of the repertoires were sampled until the peak T cell response had passed.

The V and J ends lost 0 bases and 7 bases respectively, with 7 bases between them. There are 14 residues in the CDR3. The germline V gene has CDR1 MNHEY and CDR2 SVGAGI. Measured with immunoSEQ multiplex PCR; TCRdb has only the in-frame clones, and not every one. Here the sample spans 150,000 or so clones, roughly nine tenths being singletons. On this clone itself: The antigen is unknown.

The gene calls are TRBV6-5 and TRBJ1-6; D is unresolved. This receptor was identified in an adult in good health. Sequencing used peripheral blood, obtained on day 0 of AZD1222 vaccination. DNA for the CDR3: TGTGCCAGCAGTTACTCGTACAGAAATTCACCCCTCCACTTT. This translates into CASSYSYRNSPLHF.